The next 28 T cell receptor beta chains were all read from a single sample in a study of spatial heterogeneity in lung cancer. TCRdb reprocessed the 5' RACE reads via MiXCR and lists one record per CDR3 protein. The data contain some 54,000 distinct CDR3 sequences, 7.4% of them singletons. Time point of the sample: blood at routine non-recurrence follow-up after resection. Unsorted whole RNA of tumor, nontumor lung or frozen PBMC was sequenced. Sequences were derived from PBMCs, sampled at follow-up. The receptors come from a female donor with early-stage non-small cell lung cancer.

This clonotype was recorded at least ten times. This chain uses TRBV14 with TRBJ1-5; no reliable D call. The V gene lost 0 bases and the J gene lost 7 bases, with 16 bases spanning the gap. CDR3 length: 16 residues. Germline lookup yields CDR1 SGHDN and CDR2 FVKESK. Here the CDR3 DNA reads TGTGCCAGCAGCCAAGAGTGCACCCCGGCGGGCCAGCCCCAGCATTTT. It translates to CASSQECTPAGQPQHF.

This clonotype was detected a few times. This CDR3 is missing its conserved last phenylalanine or tryptophan, likely due to a read error. The chain has TRBV7-2 and TRBJ2-3, with D possibly being TRBD2 (7 bases). Trimming took 5 bases from V and 1 from J, leaving 16 bases between them. Germline-derived CDR1 and CDR2 are SGHTA and FQGNSA. This CDR3 contains 16 residues. The CDR3 DNA sequence: TGTGCCAGCAGCCCACGGAGGGGGGGAGGCACAGATACGCAGTATTTA. As protein: CASSPRRGGGTDTQYL.

This sequence joins TRBV7-9 and TRBJ1-2; 7 positions match TRBD1. The CDR3 length is 14 residues. CDR1 and CDR2 from the germline V gene are SEHNR and FQNEAQ (reference sequence). The V and J ends lost 1 base and 9 bases, in that order; junction bases with no gene match: 8. CDR3 residues: CASSLGQGVASYTF. CDR3 nucleotides: TGTGCCAGCAGCTTAGGACAGGGAGTCGCGAGCTACACCTTC.

The table lists this clonotype with a few counts. The gene calls are TRBV6-2 or TRBV6-3 and TRBJ2-3; no definite D call. The CDR3 extends over 16 amino acids. Trimming shortened V by 0 bases and J by 2 bases, and 12 bases separated the two germline ends. CDR1 and CDR2 (germline): MNHEY, SVGEGT. Here the CDR3 reads CASSYSALGYTDTQYF. The CDR3 DNA sequence: TGTGCCAGCAGTTACTCCGCCCTAGGCTACACAGATACGCAGTATTTT.

The gene calls are TRBV6-5 and TRBJ2-3, with TRBD1 matching 8 bases. Trimming at V came to 6 bases and at J to 6 bases, leaving 11 bases not matched to a gene. The CDR3 length is 15 residues. Looked up from germline, CDR1 is MNHEY and CDR2 is SVGAGI. CDR3 loop: CASRQGQAPLDTQYF. The CDR3 DNA is TGTGCCAGCAGGCAGGGACAGGCCCCTTTGGATACGCAGTATTTT.

Ten or more counts support this clonotype. This rearrangement joins TRBV28 to TRBJ1-4; 8 bases map to TRBD1. This CDR3 region has 16 residues. J gave up 3 bases and V 5 bases, and 8 bases lay outside the gene matches. CDR1 is MDHEN, CDR2 SYDVKM, per germline. The CDR3 protein is CASSHQGARANEKLFF. The CDR3 DNA reads as TGTGCCAGCAGTCATCAGGGGGCGCGGGCTAATGAAAAACTGTTTTTT.

This clonotype has a count of ten or more. The chain couples TRBV2 to TRBJ2-7, with D perhaps TRBD1 (5 bases). This CDR3 has 15 amino acids. Trimming pared 3 bases from V and 0 bases from J, leaving 12 bases between. CDR1 is SNHLY, CDR2 FYNNEI, per germline. The CDR3 coding sequence is TGTGCCAGCAGTGATGCAGGGTCCCTCTCCTACGAGCAGTACTTC. Encoded protein: CASSDAGSLSYEQYF.

This clonotype was seen many times. This rearrangement joins TRBV12-3 or TRBV12-4 to TRBJ2-3; possible D gene TRBD2, 6 bases. Trimming removed 6 bases from V and 6 bases from J, with 7 bases in between. This CDR3 is built from 11 residues. CDR3 in amino acids: CASSRGDTQYF. The CDR3 nucleotides read TGTGCCAGCAGCCGGGGGGATACGCAGTATTTT.

The sample holds a few counts of this clonotype. The rearrangement links TRBV19 to TRBJ1-5; D gene unclear. The CDR3 extends over 14 amino acids. Trimming stripped 5 bases from V and 1 base from J, with 9 bases between. Germline CDR1 is LNHDA and CDR2 is SQIVND (reference sequence). The CDR3 is CASSPGLSNQPQHF. The CDR3 DNA follows: TGTGCCAGTAGTCCCGGGCTAAGCAATCAGCCCCAGCATTTT.

The rearrangement links TRBV7-2 to TRBJ2-7; D gene ambiguous. Per the germline V gene, CDR1 is SGHTA and CDR2 is FQGNSA. Trimming cost V 1 base and J 5 bases, with 3 bases left between them. The CDR3 has 11 amino acids. CDR3 loop: CASSLVHEQYF. The CDR3 DNA reads TGTGCCAGCAGCTTAGTTCACGAGCAGTACTTC.

This clonotype was seen at least ten times. V usage is TRBV18 and J usage is TRBJ2-3; D is undetermined. The V gene lost 5 bases and the J gene lost 6 bases, with 12 bases spanning the gap. Germline V gene lookup returns CDR1 KGHSH and CDR2 LQKENI. CDR3 length: 13 amino acids. The CDR3 DNA reads TGTGCCAGCTCAGTCACGCCAGCCGATACGCAGTATTTT. It is translated as CASSVTPADTQYF.

This clonotype has a count of ten or more. The chain employs TRBV7-9 and TRBJ2-7; no firm D call. V lost 5 bases and J lost 0, with 5 bases in between. The germline V gene has CDR1 SEHNR and CDR2 FQNEAQ (reference sequence). The CDR3 has 12 amino acids. CDR3 sequence: CASSLGSYEQYF. In DNA, the CDR3 is TGTGCCAGCAGCCTGGGCTCCTACGAGCAGTACTTC.

The rearrangement joins TRBV3-1 to TRBJ2-3, with D perhaps TRBD2 (5 bases). CDR1 is LGHDT and CDR2 is YNNKEL in the germline V gene (reference sequence). The V gene lost 7 bases and the J gene lost 0 bases, with 8 bases spanning the gap. The CDR3 runs 13 residues. CDR3 bases: TGTGCCAGCAAGAGGACTAGCACAGATACGCAGTATTTT. Translated, it gives CASKRTSTDTQYF.

This clonotype was observed many times. The V and J genes are TRBV30 and TRBJ2-3; D not resolved. Germline lookup yields CDR1 GTSNPN and CDR2 SVGIG (reference sequence). V lost 3 bases, J lost 2 bases, and 9 bases lay in between. The CDR3 has 13 residues. Here the CDR3 reads CAWRKENTDTQYF. Here the CDR3 DNA reads TGTGCCTGGAGGAAAGAAAACACAGATACGCAGTATTTT.

This clonotype was counted many times. The rearrangement joins TRBV2 to TRBJ1-5; D is uncertain. Germline-derived CDR1 and CDR2 are SNHLY and FYNNEI. This CDR3 is 14 amino acids long. Trimming removed 4 bases at V and 6 bases at J, with 13 bases between. The CDR3 nucleotides read TGTGCCAGCAGTGCGGGAAGGGAGGGTCAGCCCCAGCATTTT. Its protein is CASSAGREGQPQHF. The full variable domain, completed using reference TRBV2 and TRBJ1-5, is EPEVTQTPSHQVTQMGQEVILRCVPISNHLYFYWYRQILGQKVEFLVSFYNNEISEKSEIFDDQFSVERPDGSNFTLKIRSTKLEDSAMYFCASSAGREGQPQHFGDGTRLSIL.

The gene calls are TRBV28 and TRBJ2-3, with 7 bases fitting TRBD2. Germline assignment: CDR1 MDHEN and CDR2 SYDVKM. This CDR3 comprises 16 residues. V lost 6 bases, J lost 4 bases, and 13 bases stayed unmatched. The DNA of the CDR3 is TGTGCCAGCAGGGCGTGGACTAGTCTGGGGCCAGATACGCAGTATTTT. Translating it yields CASRAWTSLGPDTQYF. The full variable domain, rest sourced from reference TRBV28 and TRBJ2-3, is DVKVTQSSRYLVKRTGEKVFLECVQDMDHENMFWYRQDPGLGLRLIYFSYDVKMKEKGDIPEGYSVSREKKERFSLILESASTNQTSMYLCASRAWTSLGPDTQYFGPGTRLTVL.

There are many counts of this clonotype. The rearrangement uses TRBV2 and TRBJ1-5; D is uncertain. Germline CDR1 and CDR2: SNHLY and FYNNEI. The CDR3 contains 14 residues. The V end lost 7 bases, the J end lost 5 bases, and 15 bases lay between the germline ends. DNA for the CDR3: TGTGCCAGCACTCCGACGGACTACTATCAGCCCCAGCATTTT. This sequence encodes CASTPTDYYQPQHF.

The V call is TRBV6-6, the J call TRBJ2-7, with 10 bases identical to TRBD1. The V segment lost 6 bases and the J segment 6 bases; nucleotides outside the gene matches: 8. The germline CDR1 and CDR2 sequences are MNHNY and SVGAGI (reference sequence). The length of the CDR3 is 14 residues. CDR3 in DNA: TGTGCCAGCAGCATCGGACAGGGGGGATTCGAGCAGTACTTC. Translating gives CASSIGQGGFEQYF.

This clonotype was observed at least ten times. The chain joins TRBV5-1 to TRBJ2-7; TRBD2 matches at 7 bases. The CDR3 extends over 16 amino acids. Germline loops: CDR1 SGHRS, CDR2 YFSETQ. Trimming at V came to 0 bases and at J to 11 bases, leaving 17 bases not matched to a gene. DNA of the CDR3: TGCGCCAGCAGCTTGGTCCCTAGCGGTCAGGGTCAGACGAAGTACTTC. It is translated as CASSLVPSGQGQTKYF.

The rearrangement links TRBV6-2 or TRBV6-3 to TRBJ1-1, with D uncertain. CDR3 length equals 15 residues. Deletions cut 3 bases from V and 1 base from J, with 12 bases between. Germline CDR1 MNHEY, CDR2 SVGEGT. The CDR3 region has the DNA TGTGCCAGCAGTTATAGTCAGCCCAGGAACACTGAAGCTTTCTTT. Its protein product is CASSYSQPRNTEAFF.

This clonotype occurred a few times. CDR3 protein: CASRPPGVETQYF. As DNA, the CDR3 is TGTGCCAGCAGACCCCCGGGGGTAGAGACCCAGTACTTC. The gene calls are TRBV6-5 and TRBJ2-5, with a tentative D call TRBD2 (6 bases). This CDR3 spans 13 amino acids. CDR1 is MNHEY and CDR2 is SVGAGI in the germline V gene. The V end lost 6 bases, the J end lost 4 bases, and 12 bases lay between the germline ends.

The chain carries TRBV11-1 and TRBJ2-7; D gene unclear. V was cut by 3 bases and J by 4 bases, with 7 bases left in between. Germline V gene data show CDR1 as SGHAT and CDR2 as FQDESV (reference sequence). The CDR3 spans 12 residues. CDR3 residues: CASSFHKYEQYF. The CDR3 coding sequence is TGTGCCAGCAGCTTTCACAAGTACGAGCAGTACTTC.

This clonotype has at least ten counts. The rearrangement links TRBV7-9 to TRBJ2-7; 7 positions match TRBD2. The V gene end was trimmed by 5 bases and the J gene end by 9 bases; junction bases not matched to a gene: 10. The CDR3 runs 13 residues. Germline lookup yields CDR1 SEHNR and CDR2 FQNEAQ (reference sequence). CDR3 bases: TGTGCCAGCAGCGCCGGGACTACCCCCCGGCAGTACTTC. It is translated as CASSAGTTPRQYF.

This clonotype has a count of ten or more. The chain couples TRBV7-2 to TRBJ2-6; the D is unclear. Germline V gene sequence: CDR1 SGHTA, CDR2 FQGNSA. Trimming removed 5 bases at V and 0 bases at J, with 11 bases between. This CDR3 spans 16 amino acids. Here the CDR3 reads CASSLTRDSGANVLTF. The CDR3 coding sequence is TGTGCCAGCAGCCTCACGAGAGACTCTGGGGCCAACGTCCTGACTTTC.

The chain recombines TRBV12-3 or TRBV12-4 with TRBJ1-6; TRBD1 agrees at 7 bases. The CDR3 consists of 14 residues. J gave up 10 bases and V 4 bases, and 7 bases lay outside the gene matches. The CDR3 is CASSSYRDSSPLHF. The CDR3 bases are TGTGCCAGCAGTTCATATCGGGACAGCTCACCCCTCCACTTT.

The table lists this clonotype with many counts. The CDR3 DNA is TGTGCCAGCAGCTTAGAACGGCAGACCACAGATACGCAGTATTTT. Encoded protein: CASSLERQTTDTQYF. The chain employs TRBV7-9 and TRBJ2-3; no reliable D call. The V and J ends lost 1 base and 2 bases respectively, with 10 bases between them. The CDR3 is 15 amino acids. Per germline, CDR1 SEHNR and CDR2 FQNEAQ (reference sequence).

The chain uses TRBV6-2 or TRBV6-3 and TRBJ1-1, with D tentatively TRBD1 (6 bases). Germline V gene lookup returns CDR1 MNHEY and CDR2 SVGEGT. The V end was cut by 2 bases, the J end by 5 bases, with 15 bases between. This CDR3 is built from 15 residues. The CDR3 bases are TGTGCCAGCAGTTACCCACAGGGCTTTTTGACTGAAGCTTTCTTT. Encoded protein: CASSYPQGFLTEAFF.

V gene TRBV9 combines with J gene TRBJ2-2; 9 bases align to TRBD2. In germline, CDR1 is SGDLS, CDR2 YYNGEE. This CDR3 is built from 16 residues. The ends lost 3 bases at V and 5 bases at J; junction bases unmatched: 8. The CDR3 sequence: CASSGAGGTTTGELFF. The CDR3 DNA follows: TGTGCCAGCAGCGGCGCGGGGGGGACTACAACCGGGGAGCTGTTTTTT.